The clone carrying this T cell receptor beta chain was recorded many times. The antigen is unknown. The sample originates from a study of regulatory T cells in long-lasting Graves disease. Study results and limitations: TRBV28, TRBJ1-2 and TRBJ2-5 were segments that persistent disease favored. Patients with persistent disease shared roughly 3,000 public clonotypes, outpacing the approximately 870 shared by new patients.

The authors built TCR beta libraries using iRepertoire HTBI primers and Arm-PCR of CDR3 regions. Using its own MiXCR run on the multiplex PCR reads, TCRdb lists one record per CDR3 protein. The sample lists around 450,000 distinct CDR3 sequences; 15% were seen once. Trimming took 8 bases from V and 7 from J, leaving 18 bases between them. This CDR3 is 14 amino acids long. CDR1 is MNHEY and CDR2 is SMNVEV in the germline V gene (reference sequence). Time point here: newly diagnosed GD, antithyroid drugs for less than 3 months. TCR sequences were obtained from RNA taken from PBMCs. This sample was also put to use in a study of T cells in Graves' hyperthyroidism and ophthalmopathy. That paper notes: Most clonotypes expanded in thyroid above 0.001 were likewise present in blood.

The chain has TRBV27 and TRBJ2-1, with TRBD2 as a possible D gene (5 bases). The TCR originated in a woman aged 40 to 55 with Graves disease. Sequenced here: peripheral blood mononuclear cells (PBMCs), sampled at new diagnosis, from a patient treated with antithyroid drugs. CDR3 in amino acids: CASGLPFSGNEQFF. The DNA for the CDR3 is TGTGCCAGCGGACTTCCTTTTAGTGGGAATGAGCAGTTCTTC.